These 22 T cell receptor beta chains originate from one sample sequenced in a study of blood T cell repertoires in COVID-19. This table comes from immunoSEQ multiplex PCR, and its TCRdb copy is limited to in-frame clones, with some not included. The profile covers 100,000 or so clones, with over 75% appearing a single time and about 13% taken by the ten largest. Sequenced input: peripheral blood. The receptors stem from a human donor in a cohort sampled during active COVID-19.

The rearrangement joins TRBV5-8 to TRBJ2-3, with 9 bases fitting TRBD2. Germline V CDR1 and CDR2: SGHTS, YDEGEE. Trimming at V came to 3 bases and at J to 5 bases, leaving 4 bases not matched to a gene. CDR3 length equals 14 residues. In DNA, the CDR3 is TGTGCCAGCAGCTGGTGGCGGGGGGGAGATACGCAGTATTTT. Its translation is CASSWWRGGDTQYF.

This clone has just a few counts. This chain connects TRBV19 to TRBJ1-1; D remains unclear. The CDR3 is made up of 14 amino acids. Germline values: CDR1 LNHDA, CDR2 SQIVND (reference sequence). The V end lost 8 bases, the J end lost 0 bases, and 13 bases lay between the germline ends. In nucleotides, the CDR3 is TGTGCCAGTTCCGAGAGGGCCTTGAACACTGAAGCTTTCTTT. Protein product: CASSERALNTEAFF.

The chain couples TRBV5-6 to TRBJ1-6; D is unresolved. V was cut by 2 bases and J by 3 bases, with 12 bases left in between. The V gene's germline CDR1 is SGHDT and CDR2 YYEEEE. The CDR3 runs to 16 residues. CDR3 sequence (DNA): TGTGCCAGCAGCTTAGGGTTTCGGGGCTATAATTCACCCCTCCACTTT. Translation gives CASSLGFRGYNSPLHF. Full variable domain (rest looked up from reference TRBV5-6 and TRBJ1-6): DAGVTQSPTHLIKTRGQQVTLRCSPKSGHDTVSWYQQALGQGPQFIFQYYEEEERQRGNFPDRFSGHQFPNYSSELNVNALLLGDSALYLCASSLGFRGYNSPLHFGNGTRLTVT.

The rearrangement links TRBV11-2 to TRBJ1-2; D gene uncertain. Germline V gene lookup returns CDR1 SGHAT and CDR2 FQNNGV. The CDR3 is 14 amino acids. Trimming took off 1 base at V and 8 bases at J, with 14 bases between the two ends. The CDR3 sequence: CASSLGRTNYGYTF. In nucleotides, the CDR3 is TGTGCCAGCAGCTTAGGGCGTACTAATTACGGCTACACCTTC. Combining the CDR3 with reference TRBV11-2 and TRBJ1-2 gives the whole variable domain EAGVAQSPRYKIIEKRQSVAFWCNPISGHATLYWYQQILGQGPKLLIQFQNNGVVDDSQLPKDRFSAERLKGVDSTLKIQPAKLEDSAVYLCASSLGRTNYGYTFGSGTRLTVV.

The chain employs TRBV5-5 and TRBJ1-5; 9 bases are shared with TRBD1. Germline CDR1 SGHKS, CDR2 YYEKEE (reference sequence). V was clipped by 1 base and J by 2 bases; unmatched bases: 10. The CDR3 extends over 18 amino acids. The CDR3 loop is CASSLTDRGNLRNQPQHF. CDR3 sequence (DNA): TGTGCCAGCAGCTTGACGGACAGGGGAAATCTTCGCAATCAGCCCCAGCATTTT.

The chain recombines TRBV28 with TRBJ1-4; D perhaps matches TRBD1 (5 bases). Trimming shortened V by 2 bases and J by 7 bases, and 14 bases separated the two germline ends. Germline lookup yields CDR1 MDHEN and CDR2 SYDVKM. CDR3 length equals 15 residues. CDR3 in amino acids: CASSLHTAGGEKLFF. CDR3 sequence (DNA): TGTGCCAGCAGTTTACATACCGCCGGGGGTGAAAAACTGTTTTTT.

In its sample, this clone was seen a few times. V and J are TRBV2 and TRBJ2-7, with D maybe TRBD2 (6 bases). From germline, CDR1 is SNHLY and CDR2 FYNNEI. The V end lost 3 bases, the J end lost 3 bases, and 6 bases lay between the germline ends. The CDR3 covers 12 residues. The CDR3 bases are TGTGCCAGCAGTGAGCGGGACTACGAGCAGTACTTC. Amino acids: CASSERDYEQYF.

The gene calls are TRBV2 and TRBJ2-7; TRBD1 is a possible D gene (6 bases). Trimming took 7 bases from V and 1 from J, leaving 11 bases between them. This CDR3 has 13 amino acids. CDR1 is SNHLY and CDR2 is FYNNEI in the germline V gene. In nucleotides, the CDR3 is TGTGCCAGCACCCGGACAGTATCCTACGAGCAGTACTTC. Translation: CASTRTVSYEQYF.

The rearrangement links TRBV3-1 (or the pseudogene TRBV3-2) to TRBJ1-3, with D hard to call. Deletions cut 4 bases from V and 2 bases from J, with 12 bases between. Germline lookup yields CDR1 LGHDT and CDR2 YNNKEL (reference sequence). This CDR3 comprises 15 residues. CDR3 nucleotide sequence: TGTGCCAGCAGCCCGAGGGCCAACGCTGGAAACACCATATATTTT. This sequence encodes CASSPRANAGNTIYF.

The J gene is TRBJ1-6, the V gene TRBV6-5, with 7 bases matching TRBD1. Germline trimming cut 11 bases from V and 6 bases from J; bases unmatched to any gene: 7. The germline V gene encodes CDR1 MNHEY and CDR2 SVGAGI. CDR3 length: 13 amino acids. The CDR3 nucleotides read TGTGCCGTACGACAGGGACTTAATTCACCCCTCCACTTT. Its translation is CAVRQGLNSPLHF.

The chain employs TRBV7-3 and TRBJ2-1, with 9 nucleotides matching TRBD2. This CDR3 spans 15 amino acids. Germline CDR1 and CDR2: SGHTA and FQGTGA. Trimming cost V 4 bases and J 5 bases; bases outside gene matches: 6. CDR3 nucleotides: TGTGCCAGCAGCTCACCAGCGGGGGGACACAATGAGCAGTTCTTC. Translating gives CASSSPAGGHNEQFF. The whole variable domain, filled in from reference TRBV7-3 and TRBJ2-1, reads GAGVSQTPSNKVTEKGKYVELRCDPISGHTALYWYRQSLGQGPEFLIYFQGTGAADDSGLPNDRFFAVRPEGSVSTLKIQRTERGDSAVYLCASSSPAGGHNEQFFGPGTRLTVL.

The J gene is TRBJ2-2, the V gene TRBV3-1 (or the pseudogene TRBV3-2); D is uncertain. Per the germline V gene, CDR1 is LGHDT and CDR2 is YNNKEL (reference sequence). CDR3 size: 11 residues. Trimming took 5 bases from V and 7 from J, leaving 5 bases between them. The chain's CDR3 is CASSASGELFF. The CDR3 bases are TGTGCCAGCAGCGCGAGCGGGGAGCTGTTTTTT.

The chain uses TRBV5-1 and TRBJ2-5, with D unclear. In germline, CDR1 is SGHRS, CDR2 YFSETQ. Between the trimmed V and J ends, which lost 0 bases and 0 bases, there was a span of 9 bases. This CDR3 has 15 residues. The CDR3 sequence: CASSLARVHQETQYF. CDR3 nucleotide sequence: TGCGCCAGCAGCTTGGCCCGAGTACACCAAGAGACCCAGTACTTC.

J is TRBJ2-7 and V is TRBV2, with TRBD2 identical over 10 bases. Losses at the gene ends were 3 bases for V and 10 bases for J; bases not matched to a gene: 15. The CDR3 is 16 amino acids. Germline V gene data show CDR1 as SNHLY and CDR2 as FYNNEI. CDR3 DNA sequence: TGTGCCAGCAGTGAGGGTAGCGGGGGGCCTTCTATCGAACAGTACTTC. Protein product: CASSEGSGGPSIEQYF.

This clone has only a few counts. The V call is TRBV28, the J call TRBJ1-6; D gene uncertain. CDR3 length: 15 residues. V lost 6 bases and J 6 bases, leaving 15 bases between the germline ends. Germline lookup yields CDR1 MDHEN and CDR2 SYDVKM. In DNA, the CDR3 is TGTGCCAGCAGCCCTGGAGGGTGGGGTAATTCACCCCTCCACTTT. It yields the protein CASSPGGWGNSPLHF. The complete variable domain, with remaining parts taken from reference TRBV28 and TRBJ1-6, reads DVKVTQSSRYLVKRTGEKVFLECVQDMDHENMFWYRQDPGLGLRLIYFSYDVKMKEKGDIPEGYSVSREKKERFSLILESASTNQTSMYLCASSPGGWGNSPLHFGNGTRLTVT.

This clone was seen ten or more times. The chain joins TRBV19 to TRBJ1-4, with D unclear. The CDR3 is 13 amino acids. V lost 3 bases, J lost 8 bases, and 10 bases lay in between. Germline lookup yields CDR1 LNHDA and CDR2 SQIVND (reference sequence). The CDR3 bases are TGTGCCAGTAGTATTGGGCAGATCGAAAAACTGTTTTTT. This translates into CASSIGQIEKLFF.

The chain combines TRBV5-4 with TRBJ2-3, with D perhaps TRBD2 (6 bases). V was shortened by 4 bases and J by 0 bases, with 24 bases between the two germline ends. The germline V gene encodes CDR1 SGHNT and CDR2 YYREEE (reference sequence). This CDR3 comprises 19 residues. CDR3 sequence: CASSPVPWAGPGSTDTQYF. For the CDR3, the DNA is TGTGCCAGCAGCCCGGTCCCGTGGGCGGGGCCAGGTAGCACAGATACGCAGTATTTT.

This chain connects TRBV10-2 to TRBJ1-2, with D uncertain. The germline gives CDR1 WSHSY, CDR2 SAAADI. The CDR3 loop spans 15 amino acids. V shed 6 bases and J shed 4 bases, with 18 bases lying between them. DNA for the CDR3: TGCGCCAGCAGACTAGGAGTAGGGCTTGGCTATGGCTACACCTTC. Encoded protein: CASRLGVGLGYGYTF.

The rearrangement links TRBV3-1 (or the pseudogene TRBV3-2) to TRBJ1-2; 8 positions agree with TRBD1. With 0 bases clipped from V and 3 bases from J, the junction kept 3 bases outside the gene matches. Germline CDR1 is LGHDT and CDR2 is YNNKEL (reference sequence). The CDR3 has 15 residues. The CDR3 DNA follows: TGTGCCAGCAGCCAAGATGACAGGGGAGACTATGGCTACACCTTC. This encodes CASSQDDRGDYGYTF.

This clone was recorded once. The chain has TRBV28 and TRBJ1-1; D is undetermined. V dropped 4 bases and J dropped 0 bases, with 12 bases sitting between them. Looked up from germline, CDR1 is MDHEN and CDR2 is SYDVKM. The CDR3 loop spans 15 amino acids. The CDR3 nucleotides are TGTGCCAGCAGTTATGCGGGCCTGATGAACACTGAAGCTTTCTTT. Protein product: CASSYAGLMNTEAFF.

The chain employs TRBV7-2 and TRBJ1-4; TRBD1 matches at 8 bases. V was pared by 6 bases and J by 12 bases, with 9 bases of the junction left unmatched. Germline CDR1 reads SGHTA; CDR2 reads FQGNSA. The CDR3 is made up of 13 amino acids. The CDR3 here is CASSSFDRGELFF. For the CDR3, the DNA is TGTGCCAGCAGTTCTTTTGACAGGGGTGAACTGTTTTTT.

Only one count was recorded for this clone. The gene calls are TRBV5-4 and TRBJ2-3; TRBD1 agrees at 9 bases. The CDR3 is made up of 15 amino acids. Germline V lookup: CDR1 SGHNT, CDR2 YYREEE (reference sequence). V lost 5 bases to trimming and J lost 2 bases; unmatched junction nucleotides: 6. The CDR3 protein is CASRGTGLFTDTQYF. Here the CDR3 DNA reads TGTGCCAGCAGAGGGACAGGGCTTTTCACAGATACGCAGTATTTT.